One sample yielded the 7 T cell receptor beta chains listed below, sequenced in a study of T-cell reconstitution after alpha-beta-depleted transplantation in children. Construction of the TCRbeta library involved unique molecular identifiers. TCRdb re-analysed the PCR reads in MiXCR, keeping a single row per CDR3 protein. Of around 250,000 distinct CDR3 sequences in the sample, roughly 26% were seen once. Sequences were derived from PBMCs, sampled before TCRalphabeta/CD19-depleted stem cell transplant. Receptor source: a girl aged 2-9 years with Fanconi anemia, due to receive a stem cell transplant.

A few counts support this clonotype. The chain employs TRBV5-1 and TRBJ2-7, with 8 bases identical to TRBD1. Germline CDR1 SGHRS, CDR2 YFSETQ. This CDR3 is 13 amino acids long. V shed 9 bases and J 2 bases; nucleotides not matched to a gene: 7. CDR3 nucleotide sequence: TGCGCCACCCGCTTGGACAGGGCCTACGAGCAGTACTTC. Encoded protein: CATRLDRAYEQYF. Supplemented by reference TRBV5-1 and TRBJ2-7, the full variable domain reads KAGVTQTPRYLIKTRGQQVTLSCSPISGHRSVSWYQQTPGQGLQFLFEYFSETQRNKGNFPGRFSGRQFSNSRSEMNVSTLELGDSALYLCATRLDRAYEQYFGPGTRLTVT.

The V call is TRBV29-1, the J call TRBJ2-7, with D possibly TRBD1 on 6 matching bases. The CDR3 covers 13 residues. Trimming removed 8 bases at V and 3 bases at J, with 17 bases between. Germline assignment: CDR1 SQVTM and CDR2 ANQGSEA. The CDR3 DNA reads as TGCAGCACACAGGGACCCGAGGGCTACGAGCAGTACTTC. Translating it yields CSTQGPEGYEQYF.

The J gene is TRBJ2-3, the V gene TRBV20-1; 8 bases are a match to TRBD2. Germline V gene data show CDR1 as DFQATT and CDR2 as SNEGSKA (reference sequence). CDR3 length: 18 residues. The V segment lost 1 base and the J segment 0 bases; nucleotides outside the gene matches: 12. The CDR3 coding sequence is TGCAGTGCTAGAGTGGTAATAGCGGGGACGGGTAGCACAGATACGCAGTATTTT. As protein: CSARVVIAGTGSTDTQYF.

The chain has TRBV12-3 or TRBV12-4 and TRBJ2-3, with D perhaps TRBD1 (6 bases). Trimming cost V 3 bases and J 0 bases, with 10 bases left between them. This CDR3 is built from 15 residues. The CDR3 nucleotides are TGTGCCAGCAGTTTCGGACAGAGAAGCACAGATACGCAGTATTTT. Residues: CASSFGQRSTDTQYF.

This chain joins TRBV4-1 and TRBJ1-3; no clear D gene. V was clipped by 1 base and J by 4 bases, with 5 bases between them. The CDR3 is made up of 13 amino acids. Germline V gives CDR1 MGHRA, CDR2 YSYEKL. CDR3: CASSQARGNTIYF. In DNA form, the CDR3 reads TGCGCCAGCAGCCAAGCCCGGGGAAACACCATATATTTT.

This clonotype was counted a few times. V usage is TRBV12-3 or TRBV12-4 and J usage is TRBJ2-1, with D tentatively TRBD1 (8 bases). Trimming left V 5 bases short and J 3 bases short, with 14 bases between. This CDR3 has 15 amino acids. The CDR3 region is CASSTGGAGYNEQFF. For the CDR3, the DNA is TGTGCCAGCAGTACAGGGGGGGCGGGCTACAATGAGCAGTTCTTC.

V usage is TRBV7-2 and J usage is TRBJ2-3; no reliable D call. V gave up 5 bases and J gave up 6 bases, with 6 bases separating them. Germline V gives CDR1 SGHTA, CDR2 FQGNSA. The CDR3 contains 11 residues. The DNA of the CDR3 is TGTGCCAGCAGCCAGATGGATACGCAGTATTTT. It translates to CASSQMDTQYF. Based on the CDR3 plus reference TRBV7-2 and TRBJ2-3, the full variable domain is GAGVSQSPSNKVTEKGKDVELRCDPISGHTALYWYRQSLGQGLEFLIYFQGNSAPDKSGLPSDRFSAERTGGSVSTLTIQRTQQEDSAVYLCASSQMDTQYFGPGTRLTVL.